The present T cell receptor (beta chain) was sequenced within a study of blood T cell repertoires in COVID-19. In the study overall: T cells, B-cell-depleted T cells, or PBMCs supplied cDNA or gDNA.

With V trimmed by 3 bases and J by 3 bases, 8 bases remained unmatched. Germline lookup yields CDR1 SGHKS and CDR2 YYEKEE (reference sequence). This CDR3 spans 15 amino acids. Using immunoSEQ multiplex PCR, the repertoire was profiled, and TCRdb retains in-frame clones only, with some absent. This sample carries over 400,000 clones, approximately 91% of them seen once, and the ten largest clones take 6.5% to 9.5%. This clone was observed once. Categorization into cohorts depended on clinical history that participants reported. The chain combines TRBV5-5 with TRBJ2-7; 8 bases agree with TRBD1. This clonotype originated in a woman aged 55-75 years who had recovered from COVID-19. Sequenced sample: PBMCs or T cells enriched from blood (not recorded which). The CDR3 loop is CASSSAGTGLYEQYF. The CDR3 DNA reads as TGTGCCAGCAGCTCCGCCGGGACAGGCCTCTACGAGCAGTACTTC.